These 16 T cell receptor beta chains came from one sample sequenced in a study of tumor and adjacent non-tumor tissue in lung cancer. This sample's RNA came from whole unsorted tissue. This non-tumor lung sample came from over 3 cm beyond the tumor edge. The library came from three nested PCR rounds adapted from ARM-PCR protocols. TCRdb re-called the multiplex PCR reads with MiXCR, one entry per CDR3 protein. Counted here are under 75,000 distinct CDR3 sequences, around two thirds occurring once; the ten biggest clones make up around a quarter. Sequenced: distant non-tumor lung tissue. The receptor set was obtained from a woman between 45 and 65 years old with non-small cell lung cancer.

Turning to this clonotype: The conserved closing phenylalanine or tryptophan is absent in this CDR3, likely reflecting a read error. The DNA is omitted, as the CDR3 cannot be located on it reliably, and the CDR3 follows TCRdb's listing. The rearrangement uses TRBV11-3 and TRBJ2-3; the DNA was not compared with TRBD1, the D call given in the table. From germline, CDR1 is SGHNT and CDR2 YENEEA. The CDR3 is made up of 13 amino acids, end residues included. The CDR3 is CASSHRGTDTHYI.

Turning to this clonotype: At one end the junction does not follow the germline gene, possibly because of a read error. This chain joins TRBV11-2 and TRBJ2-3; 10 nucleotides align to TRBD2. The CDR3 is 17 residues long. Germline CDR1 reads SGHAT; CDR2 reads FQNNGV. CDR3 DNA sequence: TGTGCCAGCAGCCCTCCTGGGCTAGCGGGAGTCACATATACGCACTATTTT. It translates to CASSPPGLAGVTYTHYF.

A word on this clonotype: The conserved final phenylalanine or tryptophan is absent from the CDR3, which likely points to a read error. CDR3 sequence reads: CVSSLATPQETQYI. CDR3 DNA: TGTGTCAGCAGCTTAGCAACTCCGCAAGAGACCCAGTACATC. The chain recombines TRBV11-1 with TRBJ2-5; D remains unclear. The CDR3 totals 14 residues. Germline-derived CDR1 and CDR2 are SGHAT and FQDESV (reference sequence).

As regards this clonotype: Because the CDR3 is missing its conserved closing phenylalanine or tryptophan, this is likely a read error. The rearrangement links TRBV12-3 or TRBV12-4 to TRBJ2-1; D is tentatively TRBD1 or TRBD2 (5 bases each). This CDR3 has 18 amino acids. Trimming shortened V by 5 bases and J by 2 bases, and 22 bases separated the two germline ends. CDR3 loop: CASSQPPTGGETYNEQFL. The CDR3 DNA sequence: TGTGCCAGCAGTCAGCCCCCCACAGGAGGCGAGACCTACAATGAGCAGTTCTTG.

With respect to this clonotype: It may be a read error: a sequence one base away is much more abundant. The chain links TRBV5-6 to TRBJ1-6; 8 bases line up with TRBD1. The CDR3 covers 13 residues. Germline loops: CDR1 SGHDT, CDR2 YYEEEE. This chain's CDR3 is CPSSTGDNSPLHF. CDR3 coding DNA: TGTCCCAGTTCGACAGGGGATAATTCACCCCTCCACTTT.

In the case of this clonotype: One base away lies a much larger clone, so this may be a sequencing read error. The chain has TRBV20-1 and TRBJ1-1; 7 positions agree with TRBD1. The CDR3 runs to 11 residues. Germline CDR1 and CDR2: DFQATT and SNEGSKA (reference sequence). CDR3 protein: CNAKGATEAFF. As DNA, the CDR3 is TGCAATGCTAAGGGGGCCACTGAAGCTTTCTTT.

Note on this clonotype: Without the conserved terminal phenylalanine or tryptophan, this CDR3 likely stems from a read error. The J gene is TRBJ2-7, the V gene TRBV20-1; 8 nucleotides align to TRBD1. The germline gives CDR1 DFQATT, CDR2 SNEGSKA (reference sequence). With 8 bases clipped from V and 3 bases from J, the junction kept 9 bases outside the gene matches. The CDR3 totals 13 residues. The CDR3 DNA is TGCAGTACTGCAAGGACAGGGAGCTACGAGCAGTACATC. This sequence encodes CSTARTGSYEQYI.

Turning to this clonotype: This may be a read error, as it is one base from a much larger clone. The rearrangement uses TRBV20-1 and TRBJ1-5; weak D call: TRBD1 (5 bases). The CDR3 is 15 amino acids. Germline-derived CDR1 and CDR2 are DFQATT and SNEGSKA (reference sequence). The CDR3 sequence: CSARAGGSSNQPHHF. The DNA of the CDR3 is TGCAGTGCTAGAGCCGGGGGATCTAGCAATCAGCCCCATCATTTT.

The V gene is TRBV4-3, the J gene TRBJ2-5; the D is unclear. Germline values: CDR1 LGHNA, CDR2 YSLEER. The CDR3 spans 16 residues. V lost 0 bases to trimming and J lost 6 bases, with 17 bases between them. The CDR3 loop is CASSQEATARTKTQYF. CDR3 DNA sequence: TGCGCCAGCAGCCAAGAAGCTACCGCGAGAACAAAGACCCAGTACTTC.

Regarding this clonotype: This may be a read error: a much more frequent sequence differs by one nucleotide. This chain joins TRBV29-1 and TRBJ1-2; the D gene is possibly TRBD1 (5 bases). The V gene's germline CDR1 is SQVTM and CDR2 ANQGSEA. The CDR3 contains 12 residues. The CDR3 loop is CSATGGAHGYIF. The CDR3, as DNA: TGCAGCGCTACCGGAGGGGCCCATGGCTACATCTTC.

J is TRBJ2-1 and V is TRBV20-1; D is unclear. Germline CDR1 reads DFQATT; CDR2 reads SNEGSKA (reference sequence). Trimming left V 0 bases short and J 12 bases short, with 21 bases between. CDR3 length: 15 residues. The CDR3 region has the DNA TGCAGTGCTAGAGATTTGGTGCAAACCTACAATAGGCAGTTCTTC. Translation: CSARDLVQTYNRQFF.

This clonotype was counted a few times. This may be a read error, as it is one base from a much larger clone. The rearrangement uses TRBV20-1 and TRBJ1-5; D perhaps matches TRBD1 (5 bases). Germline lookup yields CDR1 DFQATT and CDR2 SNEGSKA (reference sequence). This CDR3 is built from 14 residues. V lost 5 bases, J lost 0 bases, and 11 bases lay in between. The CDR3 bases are TGCAGTGCTCAAGCAGGGATTAGCAATCAGCCCCAGCATTTT. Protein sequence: CSAQAGISNQPQHF.

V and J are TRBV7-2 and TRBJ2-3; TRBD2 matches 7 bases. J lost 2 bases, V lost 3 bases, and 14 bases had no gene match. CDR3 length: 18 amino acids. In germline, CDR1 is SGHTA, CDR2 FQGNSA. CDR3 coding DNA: TGTGCCAGCAGCTTTGTGATCTGGGGCGGGGGTCACACAGATACGCAGTATTTT. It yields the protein CASSFVIWGGGHTDTQYF. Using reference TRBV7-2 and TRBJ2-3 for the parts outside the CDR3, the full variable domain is GAGVSQSPSNKVTEKGKDVELRCDPISGHTALYWYRQSLGQGLEFLIYFQGNSAPDKSGLPSDRFSAERTGGSVSTLTIQRTQQEDSAVYLCASSFVIWGGGHTDTQYFGPGTRLTVL.

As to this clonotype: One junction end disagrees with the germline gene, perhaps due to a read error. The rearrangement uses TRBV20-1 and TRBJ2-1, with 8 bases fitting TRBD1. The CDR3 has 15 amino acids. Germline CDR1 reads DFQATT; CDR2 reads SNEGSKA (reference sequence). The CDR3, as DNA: TGCAGTGCTGGAGAGCCCGGACAGGGTATGAATGAGCGGTTCTTT. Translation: CSAGEPGQGMNERFF.

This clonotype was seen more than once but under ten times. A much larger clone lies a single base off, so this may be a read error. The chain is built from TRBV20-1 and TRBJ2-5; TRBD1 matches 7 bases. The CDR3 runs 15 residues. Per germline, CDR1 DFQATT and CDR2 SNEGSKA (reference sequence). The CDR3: CSASNLRDSQEIQYF. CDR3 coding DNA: TGCAGTGCTAGCAACCTCCGGGACAGCCAAGAGATCCAGTACTTC.

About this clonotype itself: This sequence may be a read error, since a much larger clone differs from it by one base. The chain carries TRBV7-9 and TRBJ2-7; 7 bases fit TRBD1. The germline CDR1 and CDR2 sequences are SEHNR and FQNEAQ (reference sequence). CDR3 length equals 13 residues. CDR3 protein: CASEGARSYDQYF. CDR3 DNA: TGTGCCAGCGAGGGGGCACGCTCCTACGATCAGTACTTC.